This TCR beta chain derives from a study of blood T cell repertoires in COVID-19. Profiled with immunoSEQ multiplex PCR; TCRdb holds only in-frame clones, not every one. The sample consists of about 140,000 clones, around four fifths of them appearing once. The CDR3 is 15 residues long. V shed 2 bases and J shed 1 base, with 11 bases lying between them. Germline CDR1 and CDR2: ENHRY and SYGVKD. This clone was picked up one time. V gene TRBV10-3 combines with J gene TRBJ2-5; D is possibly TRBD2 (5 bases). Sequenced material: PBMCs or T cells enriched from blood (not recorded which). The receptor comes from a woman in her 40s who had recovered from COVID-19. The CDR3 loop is CAISEEHRGQETQYF. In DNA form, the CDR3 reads TGTGCCATCAGTGAGGAACATCGGGGCCAAGAGACCCAGTACTTC.